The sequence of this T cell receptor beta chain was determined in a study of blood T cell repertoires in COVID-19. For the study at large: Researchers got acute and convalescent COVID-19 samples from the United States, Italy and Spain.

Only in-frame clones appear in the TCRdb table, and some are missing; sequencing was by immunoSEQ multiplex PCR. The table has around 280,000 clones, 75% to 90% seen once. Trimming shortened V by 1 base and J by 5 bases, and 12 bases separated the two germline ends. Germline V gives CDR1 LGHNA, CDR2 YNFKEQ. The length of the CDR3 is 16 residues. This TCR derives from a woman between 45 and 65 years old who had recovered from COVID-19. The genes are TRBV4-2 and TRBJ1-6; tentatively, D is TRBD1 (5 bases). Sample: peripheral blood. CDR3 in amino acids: CASSQVRAGNNSPLHF. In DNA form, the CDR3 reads TGTGCCAGCAGCCAAGTCAGGGCAGGGAATAATTCACCCCTCCACTTT.